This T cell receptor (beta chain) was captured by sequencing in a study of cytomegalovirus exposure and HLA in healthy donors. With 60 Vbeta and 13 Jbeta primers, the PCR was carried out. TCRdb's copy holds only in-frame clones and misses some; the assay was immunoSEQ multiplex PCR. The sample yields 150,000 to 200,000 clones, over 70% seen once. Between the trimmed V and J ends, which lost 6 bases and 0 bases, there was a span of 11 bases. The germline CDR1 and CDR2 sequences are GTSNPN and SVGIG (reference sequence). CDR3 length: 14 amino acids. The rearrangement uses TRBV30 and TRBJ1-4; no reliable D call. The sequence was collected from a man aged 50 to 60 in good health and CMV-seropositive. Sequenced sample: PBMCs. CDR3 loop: CACYKEATNEKLFF. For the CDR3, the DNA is TGTGCCTGCTATAAGGAGGCAACTAATGAAAAACTGTTTTTT.